One T cell receptor beta chain is described in this entry. Its antigen is not known. Unmatched junction bases numbered 3, after V lost 0 bases and J lost 1 base. This CDR3 has 15 residues. CDR1 and CDR2 (germline): SGHTA, FQGTGA. Template switching (which added a universal primer site) was used, and cDNA carried unique molecular identifiers. TCRdb passed the 5' RACE reads through MiXCR, listing each CDR3 protein once. The repertoire holds 550,000 to 700,000 distinct CDR3 sequences, with 9% to 10% as singletons. No donor was unhealthy or non-Caucasian. The data originate from a study of identical twins. General observations from the study: One should note that invariant MAIT and iNKT cells could partly confound zero-insertion analyses. Whereas memory repertoires showed no such difference, abundant cord blood beta clonotypes carried fewer insertions.

The same sample was also studied in work on yellow fever vaccine responses in identical twins.

The TCR originated in a woman younger than 35 in good health. Sequencing used PBMCs. The chain has TRBV7-3 and TRBJ2-7; the match to TRBD1 covers 7 bases. Here the CDR3 reads CASSLTPGQSYEQYF. The CDR3 coding sequence is TGTGCCAGCAGCTTAACGCCGGGACAGTCCTACGAGCAGTACTTC.